This T cell receptor beta chain comes out of a study of T cells expressing NK-cell markers. Study information: It was sorted CD3+CD56+NKG2C+, CD3+CD56+NKG2C- and CD3+CD56-NKG2C+ T cells that supplied the TCR beta repertoires.

With the 5' RACE reads reprocessed, TCRdb shows one record per CDR3 protein and no DNA. The listing records about 7,200 distinct CDR3 sequences. CDR1 SEHNR and CDR2 FQNEAQ come from the germline V gene (reference sequence). There are 12 residues in the CDR3. The chain employs TRBV7-9 and TRBJ2-7. This TCR was sampled from a man aged 18 to 29 in good health. Sequencing was performed on blood T cells: a sorted CD56 or NKG2C T cell subset, CD4+ or CD8+ T cells, or bulk PBMC T cells (not recorded which). The CDR3 loop is CASSGVSYEQYF.